This record looks at one TCR beta chain sequence and its context. Its antigen remains unidentified. The sample is drawn from a study of cytomegalovirus exposure and HLA in healthy donors. Findings of the study overall: What TCR beta sequences reportedly achieved was accurate prediction of HLA-A and HLA-B alleles in most subjects.

The PCR had 60 Vbeta and 13 Jbeta primers. This table comes from immunoSEQ multiplex PCR, and its TCRdb copy is limited to in-frame clones, with some not included. The table lists under 200,000 clones, 65% to 80% of them singletons. With 1 base removed from V and 6 bases from J, the gap between germline ends came to 15 bases. This CDR3 region has 15 residues. Germline-derived CDR1 and CDR2 are SGHAT and FQNNGV. What was sequenced was PBMCs. The V and J genes are TRBV11-2 and TRBJ1-1, with a weak D call TRBD1 (5 bases). The TCR sequence derives from a woman in her 50s in good health and CMV-seropositive. The CDR3, as DNA: TGTGCCAGCAGCTTAGTCTGGGGGGGTCTAGCTGAAGCTTTCTTT. The encoded protein is CASSLVWGGLAEAFF.